This T cell receptor beta chain originates from a study of T cell responses to AZD1222 COVID-19 vaccine (dated by TCRdb to the early 2020s). For the wider study: AZD1222 recipients whose second dose came at about 4 weeks and those whose second dose came at about 12 weeks were combined into one group, since spike-specific TCR depth and breadth did not differ between the two schedules. A total of about 240 trial participants underwent TCR sequencing, of whom some 210 received two doses of AZD1222 and approximately 25 received two doses of the MenACWY control vaccine. Trial participants were enrolled into age subgroups of 18-55, 56-69 and 70-plus years, which contained roughly 150, 30 and 60 TCR-sequenced participants, respectively. Broad study findings and their caveats: The 56-69-year group was small, and its depth increase did not reach significance, likely because of low power. Participants were mostly white British and included more females than males, and it was suggested by the authors that clonal diversity may have been underestimated. Only a handful of AZD1222 recipients were SARS-CoV-2 seropositive at baseline, limiting conclusions about previously exposed vaccinees. Because no samples from the day 14 peak response were available, repertoires could be characterized only after the peak T cell response. Vaccine-associated CD4 TCRs spanned the whole spike protein, with dominant responses in regions 160-218 and 743-854. A significant rise in spike-specific TCR breadth and depth was observed after two AZD1222 doses relative to day 0 and relative to MenACWY recipients. Epitopes outside the regions mutated in the B.1.351 and B.1.1.7 variants were reportedly recognized by nearly half of the unique spike-specific TCRs.

The CDR3, cysteine through phenylalanine, is 13 amino acids long. Only the CDR3 DNA is retained, 39 bases long and in frame from the first base. CDR1 is given as SNHLY and CDR2 as FYNNEI, both from the germline V gene. V is reduced by 0 bases and J by 2 bases, leaving a spacing of 5 bases between them. The time point label on this specimen signifies: baseline before first vaccination. Vaccinee samples came from UK trials COV001 and COV002, including a single-blind randomized controlled phase 2/3 trial of AZD1222 (ChAdOx1 nCoV-19) in healthy adults. For TCRbeta chain sequencing, PBMC samples were collected from trial participants at day 0 and at day 28 after the second dose. On this clone: Its antigen is currently not known. Nothing much larger sits one base from this clone, and base qualities are not available.

The CDR3 regions of human TCRbeta chains were analyzed by immunosequencing. As for the original processing: Repertoire TCRs were matched against a reference library of SARS-CoV-2-specific TCRs generated with the MIRA antigen-specificity platform. Breadth meant the fraction of unique TCRs that were SARS-CoV-2-associated, whereas depth meant the fraction of total T cells that were SARS-CoV-2-associated. Using the MIRA data, each spike-specific TCR was assigned both to the spike region to which the TCR was reactive and to a CD4 or CD8 class. Log10-transformed breadth and depth values were compared by one-way ANOVA with Sidak's multiple comparisons tests. TCRdb's version of the immuneACCESS table is confined to in-frame rearrangements and falls short of the full clone set. An unresolved V gene accounts for under half of the shortfall where checked; the remainder is of unknown origin. The D gene and trimming were derived from the DNA, and the V and J assignments and clone size from that table. This sample is represented by 180,000 or so clones; just over 90% of them were singletons. The top ten hold approximately 2.5% of the sample.

The TCR comes from an adult in good health. The V and J genes are TRBV2 and TRBJ2-7; the D gene is not confidently resolved. Sequenced material: peripheral blood, taken on day 0 of AZD1222 vaccination. The CDR3: CASSEATAYEQYF. The sequenced DNA is TGTGCCAGCAGTGAAGCTACAGCCTACGAGCAGTACTTC.